This T cell receptor beta chain is from a study of sequential checkpoint blockade in melanoma. The wider study: Patients were randomized 1:1 to nivolumab-then-ipilimumab or ipilimumab-then-nivolumab first-line. Around 21 patients had tumor biopsies before treatment and at week 13.

Method: immunoSEQ multiplex PCR; TCRdb's copy keeps in-frame clones and lacks some. The sample includes 3,500 to 5,000 clones, approximately 21% of them seen just once. Treatment reported: randomized to nivolumab then ipilimumab (arm A) or the reverse (arm B). The source of this sequence is a human donor with melanoma. This specimen was tumor tissue (inferred from file names), taken from a patient given nivolumab and ipilimumab in sequence.

The CDR3 DNA follows: TGTGCCAGCTCACCGGCTGGGTTCAATCAGCCCCAGCATTTT. Translated, it gives CASSPAGFNQPQHF. The chain is built from TRBV18 and TRBJ1-5; D is undetermined. There are 14 residues in the CDR3. V shed 3 bases and J shed 3 bases, with 9 bases lying between them. CDR1 KGHSH and CDR2 LQKENI come from the germline V gene.